These 19 T cell receptor beta chains were all obtained from the same sample, sequenced in a study of blood T cell repertoires in COVID-19. Data came from immunoSEQ multiplex PCR; TCRdb stores just in-frame clones and leaves some out. The sample shows about 27,000 clones, 75% to 90% of them seen only once. Input material: peripheral blood. These receptors came from an elderly woman with acute or convalescent COVID-19.

The rearrangement uses TRBV4-2 and TRBJ2-7; no firm D call. The V gene lost 4 bases and the J gene lost 7 bases, with 20 bases spanning the gap. Looked up from germline, CDR1 is LGHNA and CDR2 is YNFKEQ. The CDR3 spans 15 residues. CDR3 region: CASSLSLSPGREQYF. The CDR3 DNA is TGTGCCAGCAGCCTCTCTTTATCCCCCGGTCGGGAGCAGTACTTC.

This clone has a handful of counts. The chain links TRBV30 to TRBJ1-2; D unclear. This CDR3 spans 12 amino acids. The germline gives CDR1 GTSNPN, CDR2 SVGIG (reference sequence). Trimming shortened V by 4 bases and J by 6 bases, and 12 bases separated the two germline ends. CDR3: CAWTADLHGYTF. The CDR3 bases are TGTGCCTGGACAGCGGACCTCCATGGCTACACCTTC.

Here the CDR3 DNA reads TGTGCCAGCAGCCCTCTAGCGAGTTCAGGCGAGCAGTACTTC. It specifies CASSPLASSGEQYF. The rearrangement uses TRBV5-4 and TRBJ2-7; D is possibly TRBD2 (6 bases). CDR3 size: 14 residues. V was pared by 4 bases and J by 6 bases, with 17 bases between. The germline gives CDR1 SGHNT, CDR2 YYREEE (reference sequence).

This clone was detected once. V gene TRBV5-1 combines with J gene TRBJ2-1; 10 bases are a match to TRBD2. J was trimmed by 3 bases and V by 1 base; bases with no gene match: 7. Germline CDR1 is SGHRS and CDR2 is YFSETQ. CDR3 length: 17 amino acids. The chain's CDR3 is CASSLPTASGGYNEQFF. CDR3 DNA: TGCGCCAGCAGCTTGCCCACGGCTAGCGGGGGCTACAATGAGCAGTTCTTC.

The genes are TRBV28 and TRBJ1-2, with D maybe TRBD1 (6 bases). This CDR3 contains 15 residues. Trimming took off 0 bases at V and 5 bases at J, with 13 bases between the two ends. Germline V gene sequence: CDR1 MDHEN, CDR2 SYDVKM. The CDR3 protein is CASSLWGASGYGYTF. The CDR3 coding sequence is TGTGCCAGCAGTTTATGGGGGGCAAGTGGTTATGGCTACACCTTC.

This sequence joins TRBV6-6 and TRBJ2-5, with 7 bases that match TRBD1. Germline assignment: CDR1 MNHNY and CDR2 SVGAGI (reference sequence). V was pared by 7 bases and J by 1 base, with 3 bases of the junction left unmatched. The CDR3 has 13 residues. The CDR3 is CASTRDSQETQYF. CDR3 sequence (DNA): TGTGCCAGCACAAGGGACAGCCAAGAGACCCAGTACTTC.

The chain has TRBV15 and TRBJ1-5; 8 bases line up with TRBD1. Germline assignment: CDR1 LNHNV and CDR2 YYDKDF (reference sequence). V was clipped by 5 bases and J by 2 bases; unmatched bases: 8. The CDR3 runs 16 residues. CDR3 amino acids: CATSVWTGLGNQPQHF. CDR3 bases: TGTGCCACCAGCGTGTGGACAGGGCTTGGCAATCAGCCCCAGCATTTT.

This chain links TRBV20-1 with TRBJ2-7; TRBD1 agrees at 10 bases. The germline V gene encodes CDR1 DFQATT and CDR2 SNEGSKA (reference sequence). The CDR3 is made up of 15 amino acids. V shed 3 bases and J 5 bases; nucleotides not matched to a gene: 10. The DNA for the CDR3 is TGCAGTGCTAGTATTTCTGACAGGGGGCTCCACGAGCAGTACTTC. Translated, it gives CSASISDRGLHEQYF.

This chain connects TRBV19 to TRBJ1-2; D not resolved. Germline V gene lookup returns CDR1 LNHDA and CDR2 SQIVND (reference sequence). V gave up 3 bases and J gave up 8 bases, with 7 bases separating them. The CDR3 length is 11 residues. CDR3: CASSISRGYTF. The CDR3, as DNA: TGTGCCAGTAGTATTTCTAGGGGCTACACCTTC.

In this sample, this clone turned up many times. The V and J genes are TRBV19 and TRBJ2-7, with 9 bases lining up with TRBD1. The V and J ends lost 6 bases and 3 bases, in that order; junction bases with no gene match: 9. This CDR3 spans 15 amino acids. CDR1 and CDR2 (germline): LNHDA, SQIVND (reference sequence). Here the CDR3 reads CASSAPGQGYYEQYF. In DNA form, the CDR3 reads TGTGCCAGTAGCGCTCCGGGACAGGGTTACTACGAGCAGTACTTC.

This clone showed up just a few times. The chain is built from TRBV6-5 and TRBJ2-7, with 11 bases lining up with TRBD2. CDR1 and CDR2 (germline): MNHEY, SVGAGI. The CDR3 loop spans 14 amino acids. V trimming: 6 bases; J trimming: 2 bases; junction bases outside the gene matches: 3. CDR3 in amino acids: CASRPSGGTYEQYF. CDR3 DNA: TGTGCCAGCAGACCTAGCGGGGGGACCTACGAGCAGTACTTC.

The rearrangement joins TRBV27 to TRBJ1-6, with D perhaps matching TRBD1 (5 bases). V gave up 4 bases and J gave up 2 bases, with 9 bases separating them. The V gene's germline CDR1 is MNHEY and CDR2 SMNVEV (reference sequence). The CDR3 is 15 amino acids. The CDR3 DNA reads TGTGCCAGCAGTTCGGGACTGACCTATAATTCACCCCTCCACTTT. Translated: CASSSGLTYNSPLHF.

This chain connects TRBV27 to TRBJ1-1; D is unclear. The CDR3 totals 13 residues. Germline CDR1 and CDR2: MNHEY and SMNVEV (reference sequence). Trimming cost V 5 bases and J 0 bases, with 7 bases left between them. The CDR3 loop reads CASSQRLNTEAFF. Here the CDR3 DNA reads TGTGCCAGCAGTCAGCGCCTGAACACTGAAGCTTTCTTT.

This clone was picked up one time. The chain couples TRBV5-6 to TRBJ2-7; D is perhaps TRBD2 (6 bases). Trimming pared 2 bases from V and 5 bases from J, leaving 14 bases between. Germline CDR1 and CDR2: SGHDT and YYEEEE. The CDR3 sequence is 14 residues long. Written as DNA, the CDR3 is TGTGCCAGCAGCTTCCCAGGAGGGATCAACGAGCAGTACTTC. Protein sequence: CASSFPGGINEQYF.

This clone was counted between two and nine times. This chain connects TRBV7-3 to TRBJ2-5, with TRBD1 matching over 7 bases. V shed 2 bases, J shed 2 bases, and the junction held 2 bases outside the gene matches. The CDR3 extends over 14 amino acids. From germline, CDR1 is SGHTA and CDR2 FQGTGA. CDR3 sequence reads: CASSLVGQQETQYF. The DNA of the CDR3 is TGTGCCAGCAGCTTAGTGGGACAGCAAGAGACCCAGTACTTC.

Turning to this clone: A read error may account for a junction end that differs from germline. This chain uses TRBV9 with TRBJ1-1; a weak D match, TRBD1 (5 bases). Germline assignment: CDR1 SGDLS and CDR2 YYNGEE. The CDR3 contains 12 residues. CDR3 DNA: TGTGCCAGCAGTGTAGGACAATCTGAAGCTTTCTTT. Encoded protein: CASSVGQSEAFF.

The genes are TRBV13 and TRBJ2-7, with 10 positions matching TRBD2. Germline lookup yields CDR1 PRHDT and CDR2 FYEKMQ (reference sequence). V dropped 5 bases and J dropped 0; count of bases not matched to a gene: 1. The CDR3 consists of 14 residues. The CDR3: CASSRTSGSYEQYF. The CDR3 bases are TGTGCCAGCAGCCGGACTAGCGGCTCCTACGAGCAGTACTTC.

V is TRBV5-5 and J is TRBJ1-2; weak D call: TRBD1 (5 bases). V was cut by 2 bases and J by 3 bases, with 11 bases left in between. The CDR3 has 14 amino acids. Germline assignment: CDR1 SGHKS and CDR2 YYEKEE (reference sequence). The DNA of the CDR3 is TGTGCCAGCAGCTTTTATGACAGAGACTATGGCTACACCTTC. It is translated as CASSFYDRDYGYTF. The entire variable domain, with the rest obtained from reference TRBV5-5 and TRBJ1-2, is as follows: DAGVTQSPTHLIKTRGQQVTLRCSPISGHKSVSWYQQVLGQGPQFIFQYYEKEERGRGNFPDRFSARQFPNYSSELNVNALLLGDSALYLCASSFYDRDYGYTFGSGTRLTVV.

The count of this clone is one. A junction boundary mismatches the germline segment, possibly from a read error. CDR3 loop: CASSLVGDSF. CDR3 in DNA: TGTGCCAGCAGCTTAGTGGGGGACTCTTTT. This chain links TRBV7-2 with TRBJ1-1, with D perhaps TRBD1 (5 bases). The germline gives CDR1 SGHTA, CDR2 FQGNSA. This CDR3 has 10 amino acids.